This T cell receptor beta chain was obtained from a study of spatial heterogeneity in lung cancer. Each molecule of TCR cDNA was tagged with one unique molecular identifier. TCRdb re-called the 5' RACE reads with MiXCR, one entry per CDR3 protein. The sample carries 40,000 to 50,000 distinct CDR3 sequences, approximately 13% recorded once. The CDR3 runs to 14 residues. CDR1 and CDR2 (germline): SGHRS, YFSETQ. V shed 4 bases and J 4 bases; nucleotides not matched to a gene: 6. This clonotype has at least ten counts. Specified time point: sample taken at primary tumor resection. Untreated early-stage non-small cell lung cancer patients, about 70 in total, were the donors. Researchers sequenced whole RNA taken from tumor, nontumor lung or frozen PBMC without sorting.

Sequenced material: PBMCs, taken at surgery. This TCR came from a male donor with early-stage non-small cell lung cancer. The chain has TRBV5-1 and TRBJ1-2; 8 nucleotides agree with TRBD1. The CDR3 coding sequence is TGCGCCAGCAGCCCGGCAGGGGGCCTCTATGGCTACACCTTC. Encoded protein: CASSPAGGLYGYTF.